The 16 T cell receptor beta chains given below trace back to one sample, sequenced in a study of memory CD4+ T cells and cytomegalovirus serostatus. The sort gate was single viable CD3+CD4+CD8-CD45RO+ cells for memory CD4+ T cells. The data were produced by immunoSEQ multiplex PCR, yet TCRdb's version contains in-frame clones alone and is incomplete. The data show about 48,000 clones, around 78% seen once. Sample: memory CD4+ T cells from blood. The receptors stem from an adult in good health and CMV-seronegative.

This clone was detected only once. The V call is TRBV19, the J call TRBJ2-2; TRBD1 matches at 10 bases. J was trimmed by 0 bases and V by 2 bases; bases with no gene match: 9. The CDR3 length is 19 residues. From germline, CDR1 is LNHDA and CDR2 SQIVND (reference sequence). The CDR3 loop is CASSIRPGQGPSNTGELFF. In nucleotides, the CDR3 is TGTGCCAGTAGTATAAGGCCGGGACAGGGGCCATCGAACACCGGGGAGCTGTTTTTT.

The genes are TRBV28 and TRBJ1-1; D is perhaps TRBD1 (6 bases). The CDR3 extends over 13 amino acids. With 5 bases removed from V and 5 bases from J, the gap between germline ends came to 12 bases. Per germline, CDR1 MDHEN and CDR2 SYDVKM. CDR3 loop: CASSTPGVTEAFF. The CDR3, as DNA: TGTGCCAGCAGTACTCCAGGGGTTACTGAAGCTTTCTTT.

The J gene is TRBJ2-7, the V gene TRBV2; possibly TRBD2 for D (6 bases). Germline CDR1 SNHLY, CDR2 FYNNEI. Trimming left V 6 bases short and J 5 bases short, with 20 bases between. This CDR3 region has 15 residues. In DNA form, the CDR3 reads TGTGCCAGCAGCCCTCAGGGAGGTGGGCTTGACGAGCAGTACTTC. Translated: CASSPQGGGLDEQYF. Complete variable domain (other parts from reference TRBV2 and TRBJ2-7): EPEVTQTPSHQVTQMGQEVILRCVPISNHLYFYWYRQILGQKVEFLVSFYNNEISEKSEIFDDQFSVERPDGSNFTLKIRSTKLEDSAMYFCASSPQGGGLDEQYFGPGTRLTVT.

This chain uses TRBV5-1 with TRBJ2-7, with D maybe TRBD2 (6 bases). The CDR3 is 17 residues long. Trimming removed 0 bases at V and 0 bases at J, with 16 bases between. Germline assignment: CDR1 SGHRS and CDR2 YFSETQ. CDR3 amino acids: CASSLDGRAGSSYEQYF. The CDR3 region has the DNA TGCGCCAGCAGCTTGGATGGCAGGGCGGGGAGCTCCTACGAGCAGTACTTC.

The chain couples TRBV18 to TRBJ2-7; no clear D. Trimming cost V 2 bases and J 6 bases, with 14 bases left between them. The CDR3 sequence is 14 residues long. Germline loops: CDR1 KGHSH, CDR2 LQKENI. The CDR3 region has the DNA TGTGCCAGCTCACCAGTAGTTCTTTCTACCGAGCAGTACTTC. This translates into CASSPVVLSTEQYF.

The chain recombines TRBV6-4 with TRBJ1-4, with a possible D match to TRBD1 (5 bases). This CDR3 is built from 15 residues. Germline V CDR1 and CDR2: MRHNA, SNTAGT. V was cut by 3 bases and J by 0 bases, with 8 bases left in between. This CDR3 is CASSDTGATNEKLFF. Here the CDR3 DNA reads TGTGCCAGCAGTGATACAGGCGCAACTAATGAAAAACTGTTTTTT.

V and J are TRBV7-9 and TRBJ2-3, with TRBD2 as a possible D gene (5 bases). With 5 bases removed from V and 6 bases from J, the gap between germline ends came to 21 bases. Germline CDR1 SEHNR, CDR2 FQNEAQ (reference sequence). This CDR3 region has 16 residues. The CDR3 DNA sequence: TGTGCCAGCAGCAAAGAGGACGTCATCCGAGGGGATACGCAGTATTTT. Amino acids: CASSKEDVIRGDTQYF.

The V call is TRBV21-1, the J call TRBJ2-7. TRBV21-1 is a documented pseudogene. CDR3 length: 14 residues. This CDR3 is CASSKKDGDDEQYF. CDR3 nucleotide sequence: TGTGCCAGCAGCAAAAAGGACGGAGACGACGAGCAGTACTTC.

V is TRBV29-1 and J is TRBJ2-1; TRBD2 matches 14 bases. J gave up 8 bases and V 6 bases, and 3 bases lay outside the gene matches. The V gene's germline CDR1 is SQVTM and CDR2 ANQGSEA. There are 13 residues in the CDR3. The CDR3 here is CSVGTSGSHEQFF. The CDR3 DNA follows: TGCAGCGTCGGGACTAGCGGGAGCCATGAGCAGTTCTTC.

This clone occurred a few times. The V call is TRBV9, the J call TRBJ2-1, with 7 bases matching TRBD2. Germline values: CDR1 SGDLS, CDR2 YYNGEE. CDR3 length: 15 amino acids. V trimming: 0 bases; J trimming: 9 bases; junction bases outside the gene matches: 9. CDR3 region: CASSVGGRAWGEQFF. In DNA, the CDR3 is TGTGCCAGCAGCGTAGGCGGGAGAGCTTGGGGTGAGCAGTTCTTC.

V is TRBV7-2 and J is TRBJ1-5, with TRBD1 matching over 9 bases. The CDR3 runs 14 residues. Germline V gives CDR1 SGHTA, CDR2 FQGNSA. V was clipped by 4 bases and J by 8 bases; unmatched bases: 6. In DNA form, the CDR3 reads TGTGCCAGCAGCTCTGGACAGGGGAGAGAGCCCCAGCATTTT. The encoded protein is CASSSGQGREPQHF.

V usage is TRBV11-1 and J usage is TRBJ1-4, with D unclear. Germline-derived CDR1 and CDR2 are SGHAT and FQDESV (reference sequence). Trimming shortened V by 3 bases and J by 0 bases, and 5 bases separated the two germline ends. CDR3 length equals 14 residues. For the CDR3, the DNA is TGTGCCAGCAGCTTCCGGGCAACTAATGAAAAACTGTTTTTT. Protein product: CASSFRATNEKLFF.

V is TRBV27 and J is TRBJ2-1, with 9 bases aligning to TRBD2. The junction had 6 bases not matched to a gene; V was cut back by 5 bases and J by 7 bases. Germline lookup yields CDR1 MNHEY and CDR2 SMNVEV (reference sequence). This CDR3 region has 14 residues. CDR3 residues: CASSLGLAGNEQFF. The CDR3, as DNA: TGTGCCAGCAGTCTGGGACTAGCAGGGAATGAGCAGTTCTTC.

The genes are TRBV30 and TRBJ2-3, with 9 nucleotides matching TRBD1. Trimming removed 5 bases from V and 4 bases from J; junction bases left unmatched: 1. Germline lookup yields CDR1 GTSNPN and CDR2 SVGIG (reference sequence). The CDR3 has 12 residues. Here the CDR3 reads CAWGTGSDTQYF. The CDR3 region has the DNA TGTGCCTGGGGGACAGGGTCAGATACGCAGTATTTT.

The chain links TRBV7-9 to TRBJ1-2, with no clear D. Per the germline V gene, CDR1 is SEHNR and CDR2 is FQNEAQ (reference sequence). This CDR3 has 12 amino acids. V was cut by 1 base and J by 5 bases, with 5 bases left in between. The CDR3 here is CASSLDRYGYTF. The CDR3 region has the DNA TGTGCCAGCAGCTTAGACCGGTATGGCTACACCTTC.

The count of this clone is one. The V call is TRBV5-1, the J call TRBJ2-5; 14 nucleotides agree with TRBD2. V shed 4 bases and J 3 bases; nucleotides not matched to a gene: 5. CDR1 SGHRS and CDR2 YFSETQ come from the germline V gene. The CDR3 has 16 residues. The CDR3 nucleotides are TGCGCCAGCAGCCGACTAGCGGGAGGGGGGGAAGAGACCCAGTACTTC. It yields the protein CASSRLAGGGEETQYF. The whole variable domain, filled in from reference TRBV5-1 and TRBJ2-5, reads KAGVTQTPRYLIKTRGQQVTLSCSPISGHRSVSWYQQTPGQGLQFLFEYFSETQRNKGNFPGRFSGRQFSNSRSEMNVSTLELGDSALYLCASSRLAGGGEETQYFGPGTRLLVL.